The next 32 T cell receptor beta chains were all read from a single sample in a study of T cells in localized non-small cell lung cancer. Libraries were prepared by immunoSEQ multiplex PCR; TCRdb keeps only in-frame clonotypes and omits some of them. This table holds around 1,200 clones, around a fifth found once. Source: normal lung tissue next to the tumor, taken before any cancer treatment. Receptors were obtained from a female donor older than 55 with stage I squamous cell lung carcinoma.

This clone is judged medium-sized. The chain employs TRBV11-3 and TRBJ2-4, with D hard to call. Trimming left V 2 bases short and J 3 bases short, with 11 bases between. The CDR3 has 15 residues. The V gene's germline CDR1 is SGHNT and CDR2 YENEEA. The CDR3 bases are TGTGCCAGCAGCTTAAAGGAGCAAGGCAAAAACATTCAGTACTTC. Its translation is CASSLKEQGKNIQYF. Variable domain in full (rest from reference TRBV11-3 and TRBJ2-4): EAGVVQSPRYKIIEKKQPVAFWCNPISGHNTLYWYLQNLGQGPELLIRYENEEAVDDSQLPKDRFSAERLKGVDSTLKIQPAELGDSAVYLCASSLKEQGKNIQYFGAGTRLSVL.

This clone came up once. The chain couples TRBV19 to TRBJ1-5, with 9 nucleotides matching TRBD1. Germline CDR1 is LNHDA and CDR2 is SQIVND (reference sequence). This CDR3 is built from 15 residues. V gave up 5 bases and J gave up 6 bases; unmatched junction bases: 8. DNA of the CDR3: TGTGCCAGTAGTCCGTCGGGACAGGGAATTCAGCCCCAGCATTTT. Amino acid sequence: CASSPSGQGIQPQHF.

On this clone: No DNA is shown, since the ends of the CDR3 on it are uncertain; the CDR3 is the one TCRdb lists. The chain combines TRBV11-3 with TRBJ2-1; the tabulated D call, TRBD2, remains unverified against the DNA. From its first to its last residue, the CDR3 has 15 amino acids. Looked up from germline, CDR1 is SGHNT and CDR2 is YENEEA. CDR3 residues: CASRGRDFRGNEQFF.

The V gene is TRBV23-1, the J gene TRBJ2-1, with 12 bases aligning to TRBD2. TRBV23-1 is an ORF; its function is uncertain. CDR3 length equals 17 residues. V gave up 1 base and J gave up 7 bases; unmatched junction bases: 8. The CDR3 here is CASSQFPSGRARNEQFF. DNA for the CDR3: TGCGCCAGCAGTCAATTCCCTAGCGGGAGGGCCCGAAATGAGCAGTTCTTC.

V and J are TRBV19 and TRBJ2-1, with TRBD1 matching 7 bases. Germline trimming cut 6 bases from V and 3 bases from J; bases unmatched to any gene: 14. Germline V lookup: CDR1 LNHDA, CDR2 SQIVND (reference sequence). The CDR3 is 17 amino acids. The CDR3 nucleotides read TGTGCCAGTAGCCCTTCGACAGGGAGAGGACTCTACAATGAGCAGTTCTTC. Its protein is CASSPSTGRGLYNEQFF.

A few counts support this clone. The rearrangement uses TRBV9 and TRBJ2-7; 7 nucleotides match TRBD1. The germline gives CDR1 SGDLS, CDR2 YYNGEE. J gave up 0 bases and V 5 bases, and 5 bases lay outside the gene matches. This CDR3 contains 14 residues. DNA for the CDR3: TGTGCCAGCAGGGCTGGGACAGCCTCCTACGAGCAGTACTTC. Translated: CASRAGTASYEQYF.

The chain recombines TRBV30 with TRBJ1-1; D is ambiguous. V was pared by 4 bases and J by 5 bases, with 14 bases between. Germline V gene sequence: CDR1 GTSNPN, CDR2 SVGIG (reference sequence). This CDR3 contains 13 residues. CDR3 sequence: CAWTRLRETEAFF. The CDR3 coding sequence is TGTGCCTGGACGCGACTTAGGGAAACTGAAGCTTTCTTT.

This clone is labeled as medium-sized. The chain joins TRBV9 to TRBJ2-7, with D perhaps matching TRBD1 (6 bases). V lost 4 bases and J 2 bases, leaving 13 bases between the germline ends. This CDR3 is 14 amino acids long. The germline V gene encodes CDR1 SGDLS and CDR2 YYNGEE. The CDR3 region has the DNA TGTGCCAGCAGCCCGGCCGGGACACCCTACGAGCAGTACTTC. This encodes CASSPAGTPYEQYF. The variable domain in full, completed from reference TRBV9 and TRBJ2-7, reads DSGVTQTPKHLITATGQRVTLRCSPRSGDLSVYWYQQSLDQGLQFLIQYYNGEERAKGNILERFSAQQFPDLHSELNLSSLELGDSALYFCASSPAGTPYEQYFGPGTRLTVT.

This clone came up a few times. This chain links TRBV11-3 with TRBJ2-5; TRBD2 is a possible D gene (6 bases). V was pared by 2 bases and J by 4 bases, with 11 bases between. Germline CDR1 SGHNT, CDR2 YENEEA. This CDR3 contains 14 residues. The CDR3 coding sequence is TGTGCCAGCAGCTTATCCGGGAGTCCAGAGACCCAGTACTTC. This codes for CASSLSGSPETQYF.

This clone was seen only a few times. The CDR3 is CASRGYSGIRAGNEQFF. The CDR3 bases are TGTGCCAGCAGAGGCTACTCAGGGATTAGGGCTGGGAATGAGCAGTTCTTC. V is TRBV6-8 and J is TRBJ2-1; a weak D match, TRBD1 (5 bases). V shed 6 bases and J shed 7 bases, with 25 bases lying between them. The CDR3 length is 17 residues. Per the germline V gene, CDR1 is MNHGY and CDR2 is SAAAGT.

This sequence joins TRBV29-1 and TRBJ2-1; TRBD2 aligns across 8 bases. This CDR3 has 15 residues. The trim removed 2 bases at V and 2 bases at J, leaving 5 bases unmatched. Per germline, CDR1 SQVTM and CDR2 ANQGSEA. CDR3 nucleotide sequence: TGCAGCGTTGAAAAACGGGAGGGGACCTACAATGAGCAGTTCTTC. Its translation: CSVEKREGTYNEQFF.

The rearrangement links TRBV7-2 to TRBJ2-5; D remains unclear. This CDR3 comprises 13 residues. Trimming removed 3 bases from V and 2 bases from J, with 7 bases in between. Germline V lookup: CDR1 SGHTA, CDR2 FQGNSA. In DNA, the CDR3 is TGTGCCAGCAGCTTTGGCTTGCAAGAGACCCAGTACTTC. Protein: CASSFGLQETQYF.

The rearrangement links TRBV5-1 to TRBJ2-1, with 10 bases aligning to TRBD2. Trimming took 2 bases from V and 8 from J; bases not matched to a gene: 7. CDR1 SGHRS and CDR2 YFSETQ come from the germline V gene. The length of the CDR3 is 15 residues. The CDR3 reads CASSFRVAGGDEQFF. The CDR3 region has the DNA TGCGCCAGCAGCTTCCGGGTAGCGGGAGGCGATGAGCAGTTCTTC.

The chain combines TRBV6-8 with TRBJ2-1, with 8 bases that match TRBD1. Germline V CDR1 and CDR2: MNHGY, SAAAGT. There are 15 residues in the CDR3. The trim removed 5 bases at V and 0 bases at J, leaving 3 bases unmatched. CDR3: CASSRGTGSYNEQFF. The CDR3, as DNA: TGTGCCAGCAGTAGGGGGACAGGCTCCTACAATGAGCAGTTCTTC.

The chain has TRBV19 and TRBJ1-1, with D unclear. V lost 7 bases to trimming and J lost 2 bases, with 11 bases between them. The germline CDR1 and CDR2 sequences are LNHDA and SQIVND (reference sequence). CDR3 length equals 13 residues. The DNA for the CDR3 is TGTGCCAGTAATACAGTACCCAACACTGAAGCTTTCTTT. Translation gives CASNTVPNTEAFF.

This clone is large. V and J are TRBV30 and TRBJ1-2; TRBD1 is a possible D gene (5 bases). Germline V gives CDR1 GTSNPN, CDR2 SVGIG (reference sequence). This CDR3 region has 14 residues. V was trimmed by 8 bases and J by 6 bases, leaving 22 bases between them. CDR3 region: CAEQEGSLMNGYTF. The CDR3 DNA follows: TGTGCCGAACAGGAGGGTTCTCTAATGAATGGCTACACCTTC.

This chain uses TRBV30 with TRBJ2-3; TRBD2 agrees at 9 bases. V was clipped by 7 bases and J by 5 bases; unmatched bases: 10. Germline V gives CDR1 GTSNPN, CDR2 SVGIG (reference sequence). CDR3 length: 14 amino acids. Written as DNA, the CDR3 is TGTGCCTTAGTAGCGGGAGCGGGGGGAGATACGCAGTATTTT. Translated, it gives CALVAGAGGDTQYF.

This clone showed up just a few times. The V and J genes are TRBV4-1 and TRBJ2-1, with 7 bases aligning to TRBD2. Germline V gene lookup returns CDR1 MGHRA and CDR2 YSYEKL. This CDR3 is 14 amino acids long. V shed 1 base and J 10 bases; nucleotides not matched to a gene: 7. CDR3 nucleotides: TGCGCCAGCAGCCAAGGCCTAGGACTAGGGGAGCAGTTCTTC. This gives the protein CASSQGLGLGEQFF.

The sample holds a few counts of this clone. The V gene is TRBV7-2, the J gene TRBJ2-7, with D unresolved. V lost 9 bases and J 2 bases, leaving 14 bases between the germline ends. Germline CDR1 reads SGHTA; CDR2 reads FQGNSA. There are 13 residues in the CDR3. The CDR3 nucleotides are TGTGCCAGTCAAGATTCCCCTACCTACGAGCAGTACTTC. This sequence encodes CASQDSPTYEQYF.

This rearrangement joins TRBV4-1 to TRBJ2-1, with D possibly TRBD2 on 5 matching bases. Germline assignment: CDR1 MGHRA and CDR2 YSYEKL. V was pared by 1 base and J by 2 bases, with 12 bases between. This CDR3 region has 16 residues. CDR3 in DNA: TGCGCCAGCAGCCAAGGAGGCTACGGGGCCTACAATGAGCAGTTCTTC. The encoded protein is CASSQGGYGAYNEQFF.

The V call is TRBV28, the J call TRBJ2-3; no reliable D call. Trimming shortened V by 6 bases and J by 3 bases, and 13 bases separated the two germline ends. Germline V gives CDR1 MDHEN, CDR2 SYDVKM. The CDR3 covers 14 residues. The CDR3 sequence is CASRDRKSTDTQYF. In DNA, the CDR3 is TGTGCCAGCAGGGACCGGAAGTCAACAGATACGCAGTATTTT.

Within the sample, this clone is large. This chain uses TRBV6-8 with TRBJ1-1; 8 positions match TRBD1. The CDR3 covers 16 residues. Looked up from germline, CDR1 is MNHGY and CDR2 is SAAAGT. Unmatched junction bases numbered 8, after V lost 5 bases and J lost 0 bases. The CDR3 sequence is CASSRRQGRMNTEAFF. The CDR3 nucleotides are TGTGCCAGCAGTCGCCGACAGGGGAGGATGAACACTGAAGCTTTCTTT.

This clone is classed as large. The V gene is TRBV11-3, the J gene TRBJ2-7; 13 bases are shared with TRBD2. CDR3 size: 16 residues. Germline CDR1 SGHNT, CDR2 YENEEA. Trimming removed 5 bases from V and 3 bases from J; junction bases left unmatched: 7. The CDR3: CASSPPGLAGYYEQYF. CDR3 coding DNA: TGTGCCAGCAGCCCTCCGGGACTAGCGGGATACTACGAGCAGTACTTC.

This clone is labeled large. The CDR3 is CASSRTVILSYEQYF. The DNA of the CDR3 is TGTGCCAGCAGTCGGACAGTCATCCTATCCTACGAGCAGTACTTC. The V call is TRBV28, the J call TRBJ2-7, with TRBD1 as a possible D gene (6 bases). Deletions cut 5 bases from V and 1 base from J, with 15 bases between. The CDR3 consists of 15 residues. Per germline, CDR1 MDHEN and CDR2 SYDVKM.

This clone was found a few times. This chain joins TRBV6-8 and TRBJ1-2; D is perhaps TRBD1 (5 bases). The germline V and J ends were trimmed by 6 bases and 0 bases, with 11 bases remaining between them. Germline CDR1 reads MNHGY; CDR2 reads SAAAGT. There are 14 residues in the CDR3. The CDR3 DNA sequence: TGTGCCAGCAGGGCAGACAGCACTAACTATGGCTACACCTTC. This gives the protein CASRADSTNYGYTF.

This clone is large in the sample. The V and J genes are TRBV19 and TRBJ1-1, with TRBD1 matching over 7 bases. This CDR3 is 12 amino acids long. V lost 8 bases to trimming and J lost 4 bases; unmatched junction nucleotides: 4. Germline CDR1 LNHDA, CDR2 SQIVND (reference sequence). The CDR3 DNA is TGTGCCAGTGAGGGGGACAGCACTGAAGCTTTCTTT. Protein: CASEGDSTEAFF.

The chain uses TRBV28 and TRBJ1-1; perhaps TRBD1 as D (6 bases). CDR1 and CDR2 from the germline V gene are MDHEN and SYDVKM. Trimming left V 5 bases short and J 3 bases short, with 10 bases between. CDR3 length: 13 amino acids. The CDR3 region has the DNA TGTGCCAGCAGTCAACAGGGATACACTGAAGCTTTCTTT. Its protein is CASSQQGYTEAFF.

This sequence joins TRBV30 and TRBJ1-1, with TRBD1 identical over 7 bases. J gave up 6 bases and V 1 base, and 2 bases lay outside the gene matches. There are 12 residues in the CDR3. CDR1 is GTSNPN and CDR2 is SVGIG in the germline V gene (reference sequence). In DNA, the CDR3 is TGTGCCTGGAGTGAGACAGGGCCTGAAGCTTTCTTT. It specifies CAWSETGPEAFF.

There are a few counts of this clone. The rearrangement uses TRBV9 and TRBJ2-5; 7 bases line up with TRBD2. Germline V CDR1 and CDR2: SGDLS, YYNGEE. Trimming cost V 4 bases and J 4 bases; bases outside gene matches: 10. The CDR3 is 15 residues long. This chain's CDR3 is CASSPIPREGETQYF. CDR3 DNA: TGTGCCAGCAGCCCAATCCCCAGGGAGGGAGAGACCCAGTACTTC.

This clone is medium-sized. The rearrangement uses TRBV11-3 and TRBJ2-2, with 7 bases aligning to TRBD1. Unmatched junction bases numbered 6, after V lost 3 bases and J lost 2 bases. The CDR3 covers 16 residues. Germline CDR1 is SGHNT and CDR2 is YENEEA. CDR3 bases: TGTGCCAGCAGCTTCCGACAGGGCATTAACACCGGGGAGCTGTTTTTT. Translation gives CASSFRQGINTGELFF.

This clone was seen more than once but under ten times. The CDR3, as DNA: TGTGCCTGGAGTGTATCGGGGAGAACTGAAGCTTTCTTT. Translating it yields CAWSVSGRTEAFF. V gene TRBV30 combines with J gene TRBJ1-1; D is unclear. The germline V and J ends were trimmed by 0 bases and 5 bases, with 10 bases remaining between them. This CDR3 comprises 13 residues. Germline CDR1 is GTSNPN and CDR2 is SVGIG (reference sequence).

The table lists this clone with a few counts. V is TRBV11-3 and J is TRBJ2-1; 9 nucleotides align to TRBD2. V lost 4 bases, J lost 6 bases, and 16 bases stayed unmatched. The germline V gene has CDR1 SGHNT and CDR2 YENEEA. This CDR3 is built from 18 residues. CDR3 region: CASSSGGLAGRVGNEQFF. The CDR3 nucleotides are TGTGCCAGCAGCTCCGGAGGGCTAGCGGGAAGGGTGGGCAATGAGCAGTTCTTC.